The clone carrying this T cell receptor beta chain was observed a few times. For the second PCR, which ran for about 6 to 11 cycles, a sample-barcoded 5' primer and a J-beta primer mix were used. TCRdb reanalysed the 5' RACE reads using MiXCR and keeps one entry per CDR3 protein. The table lists fewer than 2,000,000 distinct CDR3 sequences, 30% to 40% of them singletons. These data come from a study of blood T cells in healthy people across ages. CDR1 is MNHNY and CDR2 is SVGAGI in the germline V gene (reference sequence). The CDR3 is made up of 14 amino acids. V lost 8 bases, J lost 3 bases, and 6 bases stayed unmatched.

This TCR derives from a woman in her thirties in good health. V gene TRBV6-6 combines with J gene TRBJ1-2, with TRBD1 matching 10 bases. Sequences were obtained from blood. The CDR3 here is CASGPGQGHYGYTF. DNA of the CDR3: TGTGCCAGCGGCCCGGGACAGGGGCACTATGGCTACACCTTC.